This T cell receptor beta chain stems from a study of blood T cells in healthy people across ages. Findings of the study overall: In older individuals, TCR beta diversity per million T cells was lower, falling roughly linearly with age. A strong correlation was seen between TCR beta diversity and naive T cell percentage.

A J-beta primer mix and a sample-barcoded 5' primer were used in a second PCR of about 7 to 12 cycles. Each of the cDNA molecules was tagged by a template-switch adaptor with 12 random nucleotides. TCRdb itself ran the 5' RACE reads through MiXCR, one entry per CDR3 protein. This table has around 2 million distinct CDR3 sequences, around 42% appearing once. The amount of total RNA extracted per sample was at least 5.5 micrograms. About this clonotype: The antigen remains undetermined.

The ends were cut back, 5 bases at V and 6 bases at J, with 14 bases in the middle. Germline values: CDR1 MNHNS, CDR2 SASEGT. The CDR3 is 13 amino acids. The chain employs TRBV6-1 and TRBJ2-7; D ambiguous. This TCR was recovered from a human donor in good health. The sequenced material came from blood. CDR3 nucleotides: TGTGCCAGCAGTTCCCCCCAGGTTGGCGAGCAGTACTTC. Its protein product is CASSSPQVGEQYF.